These T cell receptor beta chains were read from a single sample in a study of cytomegalovirus exposure and HLA in healthy donors. Method: immunoSEQ multiplex PCR; TCRdb's copy keeps in-frame clones and lacks some. The repertoire holds tens of thousands of clones, with nearly 98% as singletons. The sequenced sample was PBMCs. The receptors were gathered from a woman in her late teens or twenties in good health and CMV-seropositive. CDR3s leave out the opening cysteine and the closing phenylalanine or tryptophan.

j_gene	v_gene	CDR3aa
TRBJ2-1	TRBV10-2	ASSESWTTIYNEQF
TRBJ2-1	TRBV5-6	ASRLAGGPPDEQF
TRBJ1-2	TRBV18	ASSPLGDRPLYGYT
TRBJ2-1	TRBV2	ASSPSSYGEQF
TRBJ1-5	TRBV19	ASLDRAYSNQPQH
TRBJ2-7	TRBV5-4	ASSRDRGLYEQY
TRBJ2-2	TRBV28	ASSWGGSHTGELF
TRBJ2-7	TRBV12-2	ASRIRRGFSYEQY
TRBJ2-1	TRBV9	ASSVVAGGTYNEQF
TRBJ2-3	TRBV10-3	AISEIAGATDTQY
TRBJ1-2	TRBV19	ASSIPGGQGNYGYT
TRBJ2-5	TRBV27	ASSLGTSRWETQY
TRBJ2-5	TRBV27	ASSLQGPETQY
TRBJ2-7	TRBV6-6	ASSYQAGVSYEQY
TRBJ1-3	TRBV7-9	ASSSPDTTASGNTIY
TRBJ2-7	TRBV11-2	ASRPGRGREGLYEQY
TRBJ2-5	TRBV15	ATSRGQGWETQY
TRBJ1-1	TRBV7-2	ASSLIYGAF
TRBJ2-3	TRBV7-9	ASSPRQGQKADTQY
TRBJ2-7	TRBV7-5	ARSSGTGTSASYEQY
TRBJ1-2	TRBV28	ASNQGTYGYT
TRBJ2-2	TRBV7-3	ASSFQGTNTGELF
TRBJ2-3	TRBV7-3	ASSLEDRGRDTQY
TRBJ2-7	TRBV11-2	ASSLDVEREGGYEQY
TRBJ1-1	TRBV7-9	ASSSPPGGNTEAF
TRBJ1-1	TRBV10-2	ASSDGFMNTEAF
TRBJ2-6	TRBV27	ASSPRTGGAGANVLT
TRBJ2-7	TRBV11-3	ASSLYTGREQY
TRBJ2-3	TRBV2	ASKPSGVTDTQY
TRBJ2-1	TRBV28	ASTASGRLYNEQF
TRBJ2-7	TRBV5-8	ASSSGTSGRAAYEQY
TRBJ2-7	TRBV4-1	ASSQDSSGSYEQY
TRBJ1-2	TRBV7-3	ASSWGGQGGNYGYT
TRBJ2-3	TRBV11-2	ASSLSPASWRTDTQY
TRBJ2-1	TRBV4-2	ASSQEASLLGNEQF
TRBJ1-1	TRBV7-3	ASRLDRVSEAF
TRBJ1-1	TRBV30	APDRGNTEAF
TRBJ2-7	TRBV19	ASSRLIQGQGAYEQY
TRBJ2-1	TRBV11-3	ASSFVAGGQGEQF
TRBJ1-1	TRBV7-9	ASSPTGDGTEAF
TRBJ1-2	TRBV2	ASSESAGGGYT
TRBJ1-5	TRBV28	ASSLGGWGNQPQH
TRBJ2-3	TRBV19	ASSIVPGSGDTQY
TRBJ2-2	TRBV5-6	ASSRTSGVTGELF
TRBJ2-7	TRBV2	ASRKQGASYEQY
TRBJ2-7	TRBV29-1	SVVTGGKSYEQY
TRBJ2-7	TRBV4-1	ASSQDYQRERSYEQY
TRBJ2-6	TRBV5-1	ASSKLGGSSGANVLT
TRBJ2-7	TRBV10-3	ANSRGLGRSYEQY
TRBJ2-3	TRBV27	ASRTSGAPTDTQY
TRBJ1-1	TRBV29-1	SPIAFTGANTEAF
TRBJ1-5	TRBV5-6	ASSPGGVGNQPQH
TRBJ2-7	TRBV7-8	ASSFLGQGSYEQY
TRBJ2-2	TRBV5-4	ASSEEGGRTGELF